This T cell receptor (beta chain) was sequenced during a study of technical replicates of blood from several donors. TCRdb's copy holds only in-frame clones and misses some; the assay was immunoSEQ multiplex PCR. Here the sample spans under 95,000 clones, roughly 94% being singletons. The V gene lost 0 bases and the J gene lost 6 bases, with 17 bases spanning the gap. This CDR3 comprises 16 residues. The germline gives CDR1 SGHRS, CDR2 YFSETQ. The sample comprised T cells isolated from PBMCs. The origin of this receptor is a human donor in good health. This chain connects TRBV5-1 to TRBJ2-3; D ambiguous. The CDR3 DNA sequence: TGCGCCAGCAGCTTGGGTGGCTATGGGCTTGGGGATACGCAGTATTTT. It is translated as CASSLGGYGLGDTQYF.